The entry below describes one TCR beta chain. Other DNA sequences in this specimen translate into the identical CDR3. The CDR3 has 14 amino acids. Germline CDR1 SGHAT, CDR2 FQNNGV. Trimming removed 2 bases at V and 4 bases at J, with 11 bases between. As handled by the study authors: Quantification of nucleated cells was approximated via reference gene primer amplification. Clones were read by immunoSEQ multiplex PCR, and TCRdb kept only the in-frame ones, dropping some. V, J and clone size derive from that table, while D and trimming were established from the DNA sequence. The sample gives around 100,000 clones, more than 75% of which show up once; around 13% is in the top ten. The data were taken from a study of blood T cell repertoires in COVID-19. Overall study context: Samples taken during acute and convalescent COVID-19 were collected in the United States, Italy and Spain. PBMCs, B-cell-depleted T cells, or T cells provided the cDNA or gDNA that made up the material.

The sequenced material came from peripheral blood. The TCR sequence derives from a human donor in a cohort sampled during active COVID-19. The chain combines TRBV11-2 with TRBJ1-1, with D perhaps TRBD1 (5 bases). Written as DNA, the CDR3 is TGTGCCAGCAGCTTATTTGGGGGAGGCACTGAAGCTTTCTTT. Encoded protein: CASSLFGGGTEAFF.